This TCR beta chain was identified in a study of somatic mutations in cytotoxic T cells in rheumatoid arthritis (dated by TCRdb to the late 2010s). About the full investigation: Peripheral blood (30 ml EDTA) was collected from patients immediately after diagnosis and before any treatment began. TCRB deep sequencing was performed for more than 50 rheumatoid arthritis patients and roughly 20 healthy controls. Median age was essentially the same in the patient group and the control group. To characterize clonality, the study used TCRB deep sequencing while asking whether somatic mutations are carried by expanded CD8+ T-cell clones in newly diagnosed, untreated rheumatoid arthritis. Some V beta antibody-stained T-cell populations were flow-sorted on a FACSAria II or Sony SH800 at nearly 100% purity, and sorted V beta1+ cells also underwent TCRB sequencing. What the authors observed across the whole study: In patients, CD8+ clonality rose with age (Spearman r ~ 0.53), which was not the case in healthy controls. It was unknown which antigens the expanded CD8+ clones targeted, and their absence from virus-specific databases did not exclude viral specificity. There was no significant difference in CD8+ T-cell clonality between rheumatoid arthritis patients and age-matched healthy controls. No adjustment for multiple comparisons was made for the slight TRBV07 underrepresentation in patients. In about an eighth of the 65 patients, more than 20% of CD8+ cells belonged to the largest CD8+ clone, while several identical CD8+ TCRB sequences were shared between blood and synovial fluid.

The CDR3 numbers 16 residues from cysteine through phenylalanine. The sequence is cut down to CDR3 DNA, 48 bases in frame from base 1. The germline V and J ends show losses of 5 bases and 3 bases respectively, and no gene match explains 10 bases of the junction. The germline V gene (reference sequence) gives CDR1 as SEHNR and CDR2 as FQNEAQ. Details on this clone: The antigen it recognizes is unknown. Within one base of it there is no much larger clone, and no base qualities were kept.

The immunoSEQ assay was applied to genomic DNA for TCRB CDR3 sequencing. From the authors' description of their analysis: Published virus-specific TCRB sequences were compared with patient CD8+ clones larger than 1%, and only a few matches were found. Only productive TCRB rearrangements were included in the analyses. Clonality was expressed as a Shannon entropy-based productive clonality index, with each clone defined by a unique TCRB CDR3 sequence. To calculate repertoire overlap between two samples, the template counts of each clone were considered relative to each sample's total templates. A correlation with a Spearman r of approximately 0.58 was found between V-gene usage by flow cytometry and V-gene usage by TCRB sequencing. TCRdb stores this immuneACCESS table with in-frame sequences only. Part of the clones is absent; in the studies checked, under half of the shortfall reflects unresolved V genes, and no reason is known for the rest. That table supplies the V and J calls and clone size; D and trimming were determined from the DNA. The sample yields some 29,000 clones; around nine tenths were counted once. The ten largest account for over 9% of the sample.

CD4+ and CD8+ cells were isolated by positive magnetic bead selection on an AutoMACS, and purity was checked by flow cytometry. A TCR V beta antibody panel was used in flow cytometry to screen first for clonal expansions, which were then characterized by TCRB deep sequencing of sorted CD8+ fractions. Peripheral blood mononuclear cells were obtained using density gradient separation with Ficoll-Paque PLUS. Using Nucleospin Tissue or Tissue XS kits, DNA was extracted from CD4-enriched, CD8-enriched or PBMC samples, with quantification by a Qubit 2.0 fluorometer. The clonotype was recovered from an adult with rheumatoid arthritis. The chain was built from TRBV7-9 and TRBJ2-1; TRBD2 fits 7 bases in the junction. The sequencing sample was made of CD8+ T cells sorted from blood. The DNA sequence is TGTGCCAGCAGCGTGACTAGCCCCGGAGGCTACAATGAGCAGTTCTTC. The encoded protein is CASSVTSPGGYNEQFF.